This T cell receptor beta chain was sequenced during a study of blood T cell repertoires in COVID-19. Study-level information: Samples representing acute and convalescent COVID-19 were sourced from the United States, Italy and Spain. The analysed material was cDNA or gDNA that came from T cells, B-cell-depleted T cells, or PBMCs.

Source study methods: Amplification of reference gene primers was used by the study to estimate nucleated cell counts. Libraries were prepared by immunoSEQ multiplex PCR; TCRdb keeps only in-frame clonotypes and omits some of them. That table is the source of V, J and clone size, and D and trimming were worked out from the DNA. The table includes 30,000 or so clones, more than 75% detected once. The CDR3 has 13 amino acids. Trimming removed 4 bases at V and 8 bases at J, with 13 bases between. CDR1 SGHDN and CDR2 FVKESK come from the germline V gene. Input material: peripheral blood. The chain carries TRBV14 and TRBJ2-3; tentative D call: TRBD2 (6 bases). The sequence derives from a human donor in a cohort sampled during active COVID-19. The CDR3 loop is CASSPTTRGTQYF. The CDR3 DNA is TGTGCCAGCAGCCCAACGACTAGGGGTACGCAGTATTTT.